These 10 T cell receptor beta chains were all obtained from the same sample, sequenced in a study of blood T cell repertoires in COVID-19 (TCRdb year 2020). Library construction relied on the immunoSEQ multiplex PCR assay. TCRdb mirrors the immuneACCESS table, restricted to in-frame sequences. Some clones are absent from its copies; in checked studies, under half trace to an unresolved V gene, and the reason for the others is unknown. This sample has fewer than 150,000 clones in its table, and 84% of those were observed once. Of the sample, 5.5% to 7% is held by the ten largest clones. The sequenced sample was peripheral blood. These receptor sequences come from a human donor in a cohort sampled during active COVID-19.

The chain has TRBV11-2 and TRBJ2-7; D may be TRBD2 (6 bases). From germline, CDR1 is SGHAT and CDR2 FQNNGV. This CDR3 contains 18 residues. V lost 5 bases, J lost 3 bases, and 26 bases lay in between. The CDR3 nucleotides read TGTGCCAGCAGCACAGAGGATTTTCTGGGGGGTGCCCTCTACGAGCAGTACTTC. Amino acid sequence: CASSTEDFLGGALYEQYF.

The chain is built from TRBV11-2 and TRBJ2-5; D perhaps matches TRBD1 (6 bases). The CDR3 is 15 amino acids. V lost 5 bases and J lost 1, with 14 bases in between. Germline CDR1 reads SGHAT; CDR2 reads FQNNGV. CDR3 sequence: CASSPQGLAQETQYF. Here the CDR3 DNA reads TGTGCCAGCAGCCCTCAGGGGCTAGCCCAAGAGACCCAGTACTTC.

As concerns this clone: In the same sample, other DNA sequences code for this CDR3. This chain links TRBV29-1 with TRBJ1-1; D perhaps matches TRBD1 (5 bases). The CDR3 totals 12 residues. Per germline, CDR1 SQVTM and CDR2 ANQGSEA. V shed 6 bases and J shed 0 bases, with 8 bases lying between them. The DNA for the CDR3 is TGCAGCGTGTCACAGGTGAACACTGAAGCTTTCTTT. Residues: CSVSQVNTEAFF.

Concerning this clone: The junction differs from germline at one of its ends, possibly a read error. The chain joins TRBV7-2 to TRBJ2-1; D unclear. Germline lookup yields CDR1 SGHTA and CDR2 FQGNSA. There are 17 residues in the CDR3. The CDR3 DNA follows: TGTGCCAGCAGCATAGCTTTACGGGTACCTGACCCCAATGAGCAGTTCTTC. It yields the protein CASSIALRVPDPNEQFF.

The chain employs TRBV29-1 and TRBJ1-2; 11 bases are shared with TRBD1. Per germline, CDR1 SQVTM and CDR2 ANQGSEA. CDR3 length: 13 residues. The V and J ends lost 7 bases and 4 bases, in that order; junction bases with no gene match: 5. This CDR3 reads CSAGQGAVYGYTF. The CDR3 DNA follows: TGCAGCGCTGGACAGGGGGCGGTCTATGGCTACACCTTC. Combining the CDR3 with reference TRBV29-1 and TRBJ1-2 gives the whole variable domain SAVISQKPSRDICQRGTSLTIQCQVDSQVTMMFWYRQQPGQSLTLIATANQGSEATYESGFVIDKFPISRPNLTFSTLTVSNMSPEDSSIYLCSAGQGAVYGYTFGSGTRLTVV.

The chain uses TRBV6-5 and TRBJ2-7, with 12 bases matching TRBD2. The CDR3 is made up of 15 amino acids. CDR1 is MNHEY, CDR2 SVGAGI, per germline. Germline trimming cut 5 bases from V and 2 bases from J; bases unmatched to any gene: 4. The CDR3 DNA sequence: TGTGCCAGCAGTCCGGGACTAGCGGGCGCCTACGAGCAGTACTTC. Translation: CASSPGLAGAYEQYF.

This chain uses TRBV5-1 with TRBJ1-4; D is uncertain. This CDR3 comprises 15 residues. The V end was cut by 3 bases, the J end by 6 bases, with 15 bases between. Germline V gives CDR1 SGHRS, CDR2 YFSETQ. Written as DNA, the CDR3 is TGCGCCAGCAGCTCTATGCCCGGGAAGGATGAAAAACTGTTTTTT. This encodes CASSSMPGKDEKLFF.

J is TRBJ1-2 and V is TRBV30, with D possibly TRBD1 on 5 matching bases. The germline CDR1 and CDR2 sequences are GTSNPN and SVGIG (reference sequence). This CDR3 region has 17 residues. With 2 bases removed from V and 1 base from J, the gap between germline ends came to 20 bases. CDR3 sequence (DNA): TGTGCCTGGAGTATAGGATGGGGGGTGCAGAATAACTATGGCTACACCTTC. It specifies CAWSIGWGVQNNYGYTF.

J is TRBJ2-1 and V is TRBV7-9; no definite D call. Trimming removed 5 bases from V and 8 bases from J, with 7 bases in between. Germline V gene data show CDR1 as SEHNR and CDR2 as FQNEAQ (reference sequence). There are 11 residues in the CDR3. As DNA, the CDR3 is TGTGCCAGCAGCCCAGTGGATGAGCAGTTCTTC. Translating it yields CASSPVDEQFF.

V is TRBV28 and J is TRBJ1-6; tentatively, D is TRBD1 (5 bases). Germline V gene sequence: CDR1 MDHEN, CDR2 SYDVKM. The CDR3 has 18 amino acids. Trimming cost V 7 bases and J 0 bases, with 19 bases left between them. CDR3 amino acids: CASKPGLLSSSYNSPLHF. The CDR3 DNA is TGTGCCAGCAAACCGGGACTCCTATCCAGCTCCTATAATTCACCCCTCCACTTT.